Listed here are 20 T cell receptor beta chains from one sample, sequenced in a study of OX40 agonist ivuxolimab in advanced cancers. The receptor library was made with the immunoSEQ multiplex PCR assay. The table was pulled from immuneACCESS by TCRdb, which kept in-frame rearrangements only. Such tables lose some clones; where checked, under half of the loss comes from unresolved V genes, and the rest has no known cause. The sample records fewer than 85,000 clones, approximately 82% of which are singletons. In total, the top ten clones hold 0.76% of the sample. The sequencing here drew on CD4+ or CD8+ T cells sorted from blood, taken in a trial of the OX40 agonist ivuxolimab. These receptors all come from an adult with an advanced solid tumor such as melanoma, head and neck, liver or kidney cancer.

J is TRBJ1-4 and V is TRBV25-1; D uncertain. There are 13 residues in the CDR3. CDR1 and CDR2 (germline): MGHDK, SYGVNS. V was pared by 2 bases and J by 6 bases, with 7 bases between. CDR3 protein: CASSEPADEKLFF. In nucleotides, the CDR3 is TGTGCCAGCAGTGAACCGGCGGATGAAAAACTGTTTTTT.

This sequence joins TRBV18 and TRBJ2-7, with 9 bases aligning to TRBD1. CDR1 KGHSH and CDR2 LQKENI come from the germline V gene. J was trimmed by 1 base and V by 2 bases; bases with no gene match: 3. This CDR3 contains 15 residues. The CDR3 region has the DNA TGTGCCAGCTCACCAGCGGGACAGGGATCCTACGAGCAGTACTTC. It specifies CASSPAGQGSYEQYF.

This rearrangement joins TRBV9 to TRBJ1-6; maybe TRBD1 (5 bases). V was cut by 0 bases and J by 7 bases, with 11 bases left in between. CDR1 is SGDLS, CDR2 YYNGEE, per germline. The CDR3 totals 15 residues. CDR3 in amino acids: CASSVGQYRNSPLHF. In nucleotides, the CDR3 is TGTGCCAGCAGCGTAGGACAGTACCGAAATTCACCCCTCCACTTT.

J is TRBJ2-7 and V is TRBV4-2; D remains unclear. The germline gives CDR1 LGHNA, CDR2 YNFKEQ. CDR3 length: 14 amino acids. V was trimmed by 0 bases and J by 2 bases, leaving 8 bases between them. CDR3 amino acids: CASSQDLAPYEQYF. CDR3 sequence (DNA): TGTGCCAGCAGCCAAGATCTTGCCCCCTACGAGCAGTACTTC.

This rearrangement joins TRBV11-1 to TRBJ2-5, with 8 bases identical to TRBD1. CDR1 and CDR2 from the germline V gene are SGHAT and FQDESV (reference sequence). Germline trimming cut 5 bases from V and 1 base from J; bases unmatched to any gene: 6. The CDR3 has 15 amino acids. The CDR3 region has the DNA TGTGCCAGCAGCCACAAAGACAGGGGCCAAGAGACCCAGTACTTC. Its protein is CASSHKDRGQETQYF.

This clone was detected only a few times. The V gene is TRBV25-1, the J gene TRBJ2-3; D is perhaps TRBD2 (5 bases). CDR3 length: 16 amino acids. Germline loops: CDR1 MGHDK, CDR2 SYGVNS. V was trimmed by 3 bases and J by 0 bases, leaving 13 bases between them. The CDR3, as DNA: TGTGCCAGCAGTGAGGGTCTAGCAGCTAGCACAGATACGCAGTATTTT. Translation: CASSEGLAASTDTQYF.

CDR3 sequence (DNA): TGTGCCAGCACTCCCCTTGGGGCAGGAGAGACCCAGTACTTC. It codes for CASTPLGAGETQYF. The chain uses TRBV6-6 and TRBJ2-5; maybe TRBD1 (5 bases). Germline V lookup: CDR1 MNHNY, CDR2 SVGAGI (reference sequence). Trimming shortened V by 7 bases and J by 4 bases, and 16 bases separated the two germline ends. The CDR3 has 14 amino acids.

This clone was observed at least ten times. The chain employs TRBV19 and TRBJ2-2; a possible D gene is TRBD2 (5 bases). CDR3 length equals 13 residues. Trimming removed 2 bases from V and 5 bases from J, with 6 bases in between. The V gene's germline CDR1 is LNHDA and CDR2 SQIVND (reference sequence). The CDR3: CASSILATGELFF. In DNA form, the CDR3 reads TGTGCCAGTAGTATACTAGCAACCGGGGAGCTGTTTTTT.

This chain connects TRBV2 to TRBJ2-5; the D gene is possibly TRBD1 (5 bases). Between the trimmed V and J ends, which lost 6 bases and 3 bases, there was a span of 11 bases. The CDR3 is 13 amino acids. Germline CDR1 and CDR2: SNHLY and FYNNEI. CDR3 amino acids: CASSGDRKETQYF. Written as DNA, the CDR3 is TGTGCCAGCAGCGGTGACAGAAAAGAGACCCAGTACTTC.

This clone was seen a handful of times. The chain joins TRBV5-8 to TRBJ1-6; D call uncertain. Trimming removed 4 bases from V and 6 bases from J, with 8 bases in between. The CDR3 has 13 amino acids. CDR1 SGHTS and CDR2 YDEGEE come from the germline V gene. CDR3 amino acids: CASSVRSNSPLHF. In DNA form, the CDR3 reads TGTGCCAGCAGCGTTAGGAGTAATTCACCCCTCCACTTT.

The chain recombines TRBV27 with TRBJ1-6; D is undetermined. Trimming took off 6 bases at V and 10 bases at J, with 16 bases between the two ends. In germline, CDR1 is MNHEY, CDR2 SMNVEV (reference sequence). There are 14 residues in the CDR3. The CDR3 here is CASRRHGEGSPLHF. CDR3 sequence (DNA): TGTGCCAGCAGGCGACACGGAGAGGGCTCACCCCTCCACTTT.

The chain couples TRBV6-6 to TRBJ1-6; possible D gene TRBD1, 5 bases. Germline values: CDR1 MNHNY, CDR2 SVGAGI (reference sequence). CDR3 length: 16 residues. The V end was cut by 2 bases, the J end by 0 bases, with 8 bases between. DNA of the CDR3: TGTGCCAGCAGTTACGCGAGGGGCTCCTATAATTCACCCCTCCACTTT. Translated: CASSYARGSYNSPLHF.

This clone is a singleton in its sample. This chain joins TRBV7-2 and TRBJ1-2, with 10 bases lining up with TRBD1. The CDR3 covers 15 residues. Germline V gives CDR1 SGHTA, CDR2 FQGNSA. With 1 base clipped from V and 8 bases from J, the junction kept 7 bases outside the gene matches. The CDR3 reads CASSLVPTGGGGYTF. DNA for the CDR3: TGTGCCAGCAGCTTAGTTCCGACAGGGGGCGGCGGCTACACCTTC.

The chain employs TRBV6-6 and TRBJ2-1; D is perhaps TRBD2 (7 bases). The CDR3 contains 15 residues. V was pared by 11 bases and J by 3 bases, with 20 bases between. The germline V gene has CDR1 MNHNY and CDR2 SVGAGI (reference sequence). The CDR3 DNA reads as TGTGCCGGGGGGGGCCAAGCGGGAAACTACAATGAGCAGTTCTTC. This translates into CAGGGQAGNYNEQFF.

This chain joins TRBV18 and TRBJ2-5, with D hard to call. CDR1 is KGHSH and CDR2 is LQKENI in the germline V gene. The V gene lost 6 bases and the J gene lost 2 bases, with 10 bases spanning the gap. This CDR3 is built from 13 residues. The chain's CDR3 is CASSHGKQETQYF. CDR3 bases: TGTGCCAGCTCCCATGGAAAACAAGAGACCCAGTACTTC. Looking up the rest from reference TRBV18 and TRBJ2-5 gives the full variable domain: NAGVMQNPRHLVRRRGQEARLRCSPMKGHSHVYWYRQLPEEGLKFMVYLQKENIIDESGMPKERFSAEFPKEGPSILRIQQVVRGDSAAYFCASSHGKQETQYFGPGTRLLVL.

This chain links TRBV11-2 with TRBJ1-6; tentatively, D is TRBD1 (5 bases). Trimming cost V 5 bases and J 9 bases, with 20 bases left between them. Germline V gene data show CDR1 as SGHAT and CDR2 as FQNNGV. The CDR3 is made up of 16 amino acids. DNA for the CDR3: TGTGCCAGCAGCCCCGCGGGGACCGCCTTAGGTTCACCCCTCCACTTT. Translating it yields CASSPAGTALGSPLHF.

In this sample, this clone turned up a few times. The chain couples TRBV30 to TRBJ1-4; 7 bases align to TRBD1. Germline CDR1 and CDR2: GTSNPN and SVGIG (reference sequence). The CDR3 is made up of 17 amino acids. V was clipped by 3 bases and J by 5 bases; unmatched bases: 15. The CDR3 loop is CAWSHYRPGQRNEKLFF. DNA for the CDR3: TGTGCCTGGAGCCATTATCGGCCGGGACAGAGGAATGAAAAACTGTTTTTT.

Turning to this clone: In the same sample, other DNA sequences code for this CDR3. This chain connects TRBV27 to TRBJ1-6; D call uncertain. The germline V gene encodes CDR1 MNHEY and CDR2 SMNVEV (reference sequence). This CDR3 has 15 amino acids. The V end was cut by 5 bases, the J end by 4 bases, with 12 bases between. CDR3 DNA: TGTGCCAGCAGTCCCTGGTGGCAGTATAATTCACCCCTCCACTTT. It encodes CASSPWWQYNSPLHF.

The CDR3 protein is CASSYFLGTGEAFF. In DNA form, the CDR3 reads TGTGCCAGCAGTTACTTTCTAGGGACAGGGGAAGCTTTCTTT. The rearrangement uses TRBV6-5 and TRBJ1-1, with TRBD1 matching over 9 bases. V gave up 1 base and J gave up 8 bases; unmatched junction bases: 5. The germline gives CDR1 MNHEY, CDR2 SVGAGI. CDR3 size: 14 residues.

J is TRBJ2-7 and V is TRBV6-6; the D gene could be TRBD1 or TRBD2 (6 bases each). This CDR3 has 15 amino acids. Germline assignment: CDR1 MNHNY and CDR2 SVGAGI (reference sequence). V was pared by 0 bases and J by 3 bases, with 12 bases between. CDR3 nucleotide sequence: TGTGCCAGCAGTTACTCGGCTAGGGGGGACTACGAGCAGTACTTC. Protein product: CASSYSARGDYEQYF.